This is a list of T cell receptor beta chains from one sample in a study of patients and donors after allogeneic stem cell transplantation. TCRdb re-called the RT-PCR reads through MiXCR, storing one row per CDR3 protein. The profile shows more than 850,000 distinct CDR3 sequences, roughly 18% of them singletons. Sequenced: blood, either unsorted or a sorted T cell fraction (not recorded which). The receptors originated from a human donor who was either an allogeneic HSCT recipient or a stem cell or donor lymphocyte infusion donor (not recorded which). It is not recorded whose cells these are; they may come from a transplant donor. Both conserved end residues are part of each CDR3. A D gene is named only where the DNA matches it firmly. Rows may omit the clone size; those that give it use once, few, many or a size class.

j_gene,v_gene,d_gene,abundance,CDR3aa,CDR3nt
TRBJ1-2,TRBV2,TRBD1,few,CASSAERTGRSNYGYTF,TGTGCCAGCAGTGCAGAAAGGACAGGGAGAAGTAACTATGGCTACACCTTC
TRBJ1-1,TRBV20-1,NA,NA,CSARERTAIEAFF,TGCAGTGCTAGAGAGCGTACGGCGATTGAAGCTTTCTTT
TRBJ2-5,TRBV4-1,NA,NA,CASSQEPYQETQYF,TGCGCCAGCAGCCAAGAGCCCTACCAAGAGACCCAGTACTTC
TRBJ2-7,TRBV5-6,NA,once,CASSQAGPLDEQYF,TGTGCCAGCAGCCAAGCGGGCCCCCTGGACGAGCAGTACTTC
TRBJ2-3,TRBV5-1,NA,NA,CASSPDPQPDTQYF,TGCGCCAGCAGCCCCGACCCCCAGCCAGATACGCAGTATTTT
TRBJ2-3,TRBV11-2,NA,NA,CASSLRLGAFFSTDTQYF,TGTGCCAGCAGCCTAAGACTGGGAGCCTTCTTTAGCACAGATACGCAGTATTTT
TRBJ2-2,TRBV7-6,TRBD2,NA,CASSLVVLAGEHGELFF,TGTGCCAGCAGCTTAGTCGTTCTAGCGGGAGAACACGGGGAGCTGTTTTTT
TRBJ2-7,TRBV3-1,NA,few,CASSQDLAAPYEQYF,TGTGCCAGCAGCCAAGATCTTGCGGCTCCCTACGAGCAGTACTTC
TRBJ1-1,TRBV7-9,NA,NA,CASSLERSIAFF,TGTGCCAGCAGCTTAGAGAGGTCGATAGCTTTCTTT
TRBJ1-1,TRBV12-3/TRBV12-4,NA,many,CASSQTGTATEAFF,TGTGCCAGCAGCCAGACAGGAACGGCCACTGAAGCTTTCTTT
TRBJ2-1,TRBV12-3/TRBV12-4,TRBD2,NA,CASSRASGGHNNEQFF,TGTGCCAGCAGTCGCGCTAGCGGGGGGCATAACAATGAGCAGTTCTTC
TRBJ2-7,TRBV5-1,NA,NA,CASSLGGWGPSYEQYF,TGCGCCAGCAGCTTGGGCGGTTGGGGGCCGTCCTACGAGCAGTACTTC
TRBJ2-1,TRBV9,TRBD2,NA,CASSVPGTSAVNEQFF,TGTGCCAGCAGCGTACCCGGGACTAGCGCTGTCAATGAGCAGTTCTTC
TRBJ2-4,TRBV4-3,NA,NA,CASSQDRDRGIQYF,TGCGCCAGCAGCCAAGATCGGGACCGAGGGATTCAGTACTTC
TRBJ1-4,TRBV18,NA,NA,CASSPDRNEKLFF,TGTGCCAGCTCACCGGACAGAAATGAAAAACTGTTTTTT
TRBJ2-2,TRBV15,NA,few,CATSRDLQGGTGELFF,TGTGCCACCAGCAGAGATCTGCAGGGGGGAACCGGGGAGCTGTTTTTT
TRBJ1-1,TRBV7-2,NA,few,CASSSGPYQNTEAFF,TGTGCCAGCAGCTCTGGACCCTACCAAAACACTGAAGCTTTCTTT
TRBJ1-1,TRBV6-1,NA,NA,CASIEGYGNTEAFF,TGTGCCAGCATTGAGGGCTACGGGAACACTGAAGCTTTCTTT
TRBJ1-2,TRBV3-1,NA,NA,CASSPLGRRDYGYTF,TGTGCCAGCAGCCCCTTGGGGCGCAGAGACTATGGCTACACCTTC
TRBJ2-7,TRBV6-2/TRBV6-3,TRBD2,NA,CASSYSIHSLAGEQYF,TGTGCCAGCAGTTACTCGATACACTCACTAGCGGGCGAGCAGTACTTC
TRBJ1-3,TRBV4-2,NA,few,CASSQGRGTGNTIYF,TGTGCCAGCAGCCAAGGCAGGGGAACTGGAAACACCATATATTTT
TRBJ2-1,TRBV7-3,TRBD2,NA,CASSLYPGGLGNEQFF,TGTGCCAGCAGCTTATATCCGGGAGGACTTGGGAATGAGCAGTTCTTC
TRBJ2-7,TRBV11-1,TRBD2,NA,CASSLESASGRAVYEQYF,TGTGCCAGCAGCTTAGAGTCGGCTAGCGGGAGGGCAGTGTACGAGCAGTACTTC
TRBJ2-5,TRBV9,TRBD2,NA,CASSGLAETQYF,TGTGCCAGCAGCGGACTAGCAGAGACCCAGTACTTC
TRBJ1-3,TRBV6-5,NA,few,CASSYGSLSGNTIYF,TGTGCCAGCAGTTACGGTTCCCTAAGTGGAAACACCATATATTTT
TRBJ2-4,TRBV20-1,NA,NA,CSARAGIAKNIQYF,TGCAGTGCTAGGGCGGGAATAGCCAAAAACATTCAGTACTTC
TRBJ1-1,TRBV5-1,NA,few,CASSPDSKPEAFF,TGCGCCAGCAGCCCCGACAGCAAACCTGAAGCTTTCTTT